The T cell receptor beta chain under discussion was sequenced for a study of T cell responses to AZD1222 COVID-19 vaccine. Study context: Pooling was applied to second doses at about 4 or about 12 weeks.

The length of the CDR3 is 16 residues. Trimming took 3 bases from V and 0 from J, leaving 13 bases between them. CDR1 and CDR2 from the germline V gene are SGHAT and FQNNGV. This table comes from immunoSEQ multiplex PCR, and its TCRdb copy is limited to in-frame clones, with some not included. The sample includes 85,000 to 130,000 clones, over 80% of them seen just once. A remark on this clone: Its specificity is not known.

Broader study findings: Most donors were white British, females outnumbered males, and clonal diversity was possibly underestimated. Samples come after the peak T cell response, not at day 14. Receipt of two AZD1222 doses was followed by a rise in Spike-specific TCR breadth and depth.

The sequencing used peripheral blood, collected on day 0 of AZD1222 vaccination. The chain links TRBV11-2 to TRBJ2-3, with no clear D. The sequence derives from an adult in good health. CDR3 sequence: CASSFRTVYSTDTQYF. The DNA for the CDR3 is TGTGCCAGCAGCTTCAGGACGGTCTATAGCACAGATACGCAGTATTTT.